The 23 T cell receptor beta chains below come from one sample, sequenced in a study of tumor-infiltrating lymphocytes in primary liver carcinoma. Researchers drew blood RNA from unsorted whole blood and extracted germline DNA as well. cDNA specific to TCR beta was made from 500 ng of total RNA, with a constant-region primer employed for priming. Nested multiplex PCR, run for three rounds with slightly modified ARM-PCR, yielded TCR beta libraries. TRBV1-TRBV30 forward primers paired with a C-beta reverse primer drove the first two PCR rounds, about 10 cycles each. From the multiplex PCR reads, TCRdb called clonotypes with MiXCR, one entry per CDR3 protein. This table holds roughly 330,000 distinct CDR3 sequences, about 61% found once. The sample consisted of peripheral blood. The receptors come from a man aged 40-55 years with primary liver carcinoma and hepatitis B virus infection.

The CDR3 coding sequence is TGTGCCAGCAGGCTCGGTGGATGGGAGCCAGATACGCAGTATTTT. It codes for CASRLGGWEPDTQYF. The J gene is TRBJ2-3, the V gene TRBV25-1; perhaps TRBD2 as D (5 bases). CDR1 and CDR2 (germline): MGHDK, SYGVNS. This CDR3 is 15 amino acids long. With 6 bases removed from V and 4 bases from J, the gap between germline ends came to 17 bases. Full variable domain (remainder filled in from reference TRBV25-1 and TRBJ2-3): EADIYQTPRYLVIGTGKKITLECSQTMGHDKMYWYQQDPGMELHLIHYSYGVNSTEKGDLSSESTVSRIRTEHFPLTLESARPSHTSQYLCASRLGGWEPDTQYFGPGTRLTVL.

This clonotype was seen once. No conserved phenylalanine or tryptophan is present at the end of the CDR3, so a read error is the likely explanation. This chain joins TRBV29-1 and TRBJ2-1, with D perhaps matching TRBD2 (6 bases). Germline V CDR1 and CDR2: SQVTM, ANQGSEA. The CDR3 is 13 amino acids. Deletions cut 7 bases from V and 7 bases from J, with 17 bases between. The CDR3 reads CSAPYGSFNEQFL. CDR3 DNA: TGCAGCGCCCCTTACGGGAGTTTTAATGAGCAGTTCCTC.

This rearrangement joins TRBV21-1 to TRBJ2-7; the D call TRBD2 from the table was never checked on the DNA. TRBV21-1 is a known pseudogene. The CDR3 contains 15 residues. This CDR3 reads CASTERVGRAYEQYF. The CDR3 DNA sequence: TGTGCCAGCACCGAACGGGTCGGCAGGGCATACGAGCAGTACTTC.

This chain connects TRBV4-1 to TRBJ2-4, with TRBD2 identical over 9 bases. Germline V CDR1 and CDR2: MGHRA, YSYEKL. Trimming at V came to 0 bases and at J to 3 bases, leaving 6 bases not matched to a gene. This CDR3 contains 17 residues. The CDR3 DNA reads TGCGCCAGCAGCCAAGAATCTGGAGCGGGGGGCAAAAACATTCAGTACTTC. Translated, it gives CASSQESGAGGKNIQYF.

The chain has TRBV11-2 and TRBJ2-7; 16 bases are a match to TRBD2. CDR1 and CDR2 (germline): SGHAT, FQNNGV. The CDR3 spans 20 residues. Unmatched junction bases numbered 20, after V lost 5 bases and J lost 7 bases. The CDR3 nucleotides read TGTGCCAGCAGCCCGAAGGTTGGGACTAGCGGGAGGGCCGAAGCACATGAGCAGTACTTC. This translates into CASSPKVGTSGRAEAHEQYF.

On this clonotype: This may be a read error, as it is one base from a much larger clone. The rearrangement links TRBV12-3 or TRBV12-4 to TRBJ2-1; D possibly corresponds to TRBD2 (5 bases). CDR3 length: 12 amino acids. CDR3 in DNA: TGTGACAGCAGTCCCTCCGGGGATGAGCAGTTCTTC. It codes for CDSSPSGDEQFF.

In this sample, this clonotype turned up once. This chain uses TRBV23-1 with TRBJ2-1; D is undetermined. TRBV23-1 is flagged as an ORF with uncertain function. The CDR3 totals 11 residues. Trimming shortened V by 3 bases and J by 9 bases, and 6 bases separated the two germline ends. CDR3 residues: CASSHEIEQFF. The CDR3 DNA reads TGCGCCAGCAGTCATGAAATTGAGCAGTTCTTC.

The J gene is TRBJ2-2, the V gene TRBV5-1, with D unclear. The CDR3 is 15 residues long. Per the germline V gene, CDR1 is SGHRS and CDR2 is YFSETQ. The V end was cut by 2 bases, the J end by 1 base, with 9 bases between. The CDR3 loop is CASSLRVGNTGELFF. As DNA, the CDR3 is TGCGCCAGCAGCTTACGCGTTGGGAACACCGGGGAGCTGTTTTTT.

Comments on this clonotype: Sequence at one end of the junction differs from germline and may be a read error. The chain couples TRBV11-2 to TRBJ2-3; D may be TRBD1 (6 bases). The CDR3 runs to 17 residues. CDR1 is SGHAT and CDR2 is FQNNGV in the germline V gene. The CDR3 reads CASCLGRTSRDTYTQYF. The CDR3 region has the DNA TGTGCCAGCTGCTTAGGAAGGACGTCGAGGGACACATATACGCAGTATTTT.

The sample holds a few counts of this clonotype. The chain is built from TRBV28 and TRBJ1-3; D is undetermined. The V and J ends lost 3 bases and 4 bases respectively, with 10 bases between them. The CDR3 is made up of 14 amino acids. Looked up from germline, CDR1 is MDHEN and CDR2 is SYDVKM. The CDR3 sequence: CASSLWTGGNTIYF. The CDR3, as DNA: TGTGCCAGCAGTTTGTGGACGGGAGGAAACACCATATATTTT.

Many counts were recorded for this clonotype. The V gene is TRBV30, the J gene TRBJ1-5, with no clear D. Trimming shortened V by 0 bases and J by 4 bases, and 4 bases separated the two germline ends. The CDR3 is made up of 12 amino acids. Germline V gene sequence: CDR1 GTSNPN, CDR2 SVGIG (reference sequence). This chain's CDR3 is CAWSVRNQPQHF. CDR3 DNA: TGTGCCTGGAGTGTACGTAATCAGCCCCAGCATTTT.

This clonotype was seen only once. A much larger clone sits a single nucleotide away, making a read error possible. The chain joins TRBV10-3 to TRBJ2-3; tentatively, D is TRBD1 (5 bases). There are 16 residues in the CDR3. Trimming left V 2 bases short and J 1 base short, with 13 bases between. Germline assignment: CDR1 ENHRY and CDR2 SYGVKD. The CDR3 DNA reads as TGTGCCATCAGTGAGCCAGCAGGGCTGGGCACAGATACGCAGTATTTT. This encodes CAISEPAGLGTDTQYF.

Remarks on this clonotype: It may be a read error: a sequence one base away is much more abundant. The V and J genes are TRBV12-3 or TRBV12-4 and TRBJ2-7; D is unresolved. The CDR3 consists of 15 residues. V was clipped by 3 bases and J by 0 bases, with 12 bases between them. Here the CDR3 reads CASSFWVSSSYEQYF. DNA of the CDR3: TGTGCCAGCAGTTTTTGGGTGAGTTCCTCCTACGAGCAGTACTTC.

As regards this clonotype: A clone one base away is much larger, so this may be a read error. The gene calls are TRBV10-1 and TRBJ2-2; the D is unclear. Germline V lookup: CDR1 WNHNN, CDR2 SYGVQD (reference sequence). The length of the CDR3 is 13 residues. The CDR3 DNA is TGCGCCTGCAGTGAGTCCAGCACCGGGGAGCTGTTTTTT. Its translation is CACSESSTGELFF.

This clonotype was detected only a few times. This chain links TRBV6-6 with TRBJ1-1; D may be TRBD1 (5 bases). The CDR3 has 17 amino acids. CDR1 and CDR2 (germline): MNHNY, SVGAGI (reference sequence). The V end was cut by 2 bases, the J end by 2 bases, with 18 bases between. CDR3 residues: CASSYLGGLKINTEAFF. The DNA of the CDR3 is TGTGCCAGCAGTTACCTCGGGGGACTTAAAATAAACACTGAAGCTTTCTTT.

Note on this clonotype: A much larger clone is a single base away; this may be a read error. This chain uses TRBV29-1 with TRBJ1-1; no firm D call. The CDR3 contains 12 residues. Per the germline V gene, CDR1 is SQVTM and CDR2 is ANQGSEA. Trimming took 8 bases from V and 1 from J, leaving 11 bases between them. This CDR3 reads CSIKRSNTEAFF. The CDR3, as DNA: TGCAGCATTAAGAGGTCGAACACTGAAGCTTTCTTT.

A single count supports this clonotype. A clone one base away is much larger, so this may be a read error. V gene TRBV12-3 or TRBV12-4 combines with J gene TRBJ2-2; 8 nucleotides align to TRBD2. The CDR3 extends over 11 amino acids. The CDR3 sequence: CVSGSSGELFF. The DNA of the CDR3 is TGTGTCAGCGGGAGCTCCGGGGAGCTGTTTTTT.

This clonotype showed up just a few times. Written as DNA, the CDR3 is TGTGCCAGCAGTTACTCCACATTTACGAGTGATACGCAGTATTTT. This gives the protein CASSYSTFTSDTQYF. V gene TRBV6-2 or TRBV6-3 combines with J gene TRBJ2-3, with D uncertain. This CDR3 region has 15 residues. The V end was cut by 0 bases, the J end by 6 bases, with 13 bases between. Germline CDR1 reads MNHEY; CDR2 reads SVGEGT.

On this clonotype itself: A much larger clone differs by one base, so this may be a read error. The chain recombines TRBV12-3 or TRBV12-4 with TRBJ2-2; D tentatively reads TRBD1 or TRBD2 (5 bases each). The CDR3 has 15 amino acids. CDR3 sequence (DNA): TGTGCCAGCAGTTCCATTGCAGGGAACACCGGGGATCTGTTTTTT. Its translation: CASSSIAGNTGDLFF.

This clonotype has only a few counts. The rearrangement joins TRBV5-1 to TRBJ2-1; 8 bases match TRBD1. Germline V lookup: CDR1 SGHRS, CDR2 YFSETQ. The length of the CDR3 is 16 residues. V trimming: 0 bases; J trimming: 4 bases; junction bases outside the gene matches: 6. The CDR3 DNA reads TGCGCCAGCAGCTTGGCCGGGACAGGCGTATACAATGAGCAGTTCTTC. It encodes CASSLAGTGVYNEQFF.

A word on this clonotype: One end of the junction fails to match germline, which may point to a read error. V and J are TRBV11-2 and TRBJ2-1; D gene uncertain. Germline CDR1 reads SGHAT; CDR2 reads FQNNGV. The CDR3 is 16 amino acids. CDR3 residues: CASNTTPLGAYNEQFF. CDR3 coding DNA: TGTGCCAGCAACACCACCCCGCTCGGCGCCTACAACGAGCAGTTCTTC.

Worth noting for this clonotype: Given a much more abundant clone one base away, this may be a read error. The rearrangement joins TRBV12-3 or TRBV12-4 to TRBJ1-1; TRBD1 matches at 8 bases. The CDR3 is made up of 14 amino acids. CDR3 bases: TGTGCCTGCAGTCAAGCAGGGGGCCGTACTGAAGCTTTCTTT. Its translation is CACSQAGGRTEAFF.

Notes on this clonotype: One end of the junction varies from germline; a read error may be responsible. V usage is TRBV29-1 and J usage is TRBJ2-7, with a tentative D call TRBD1 (6 bases). The CDR3 is made up of 14 amino acids. CDR1 SQVTM and CDR2 ANQGSEA come from the germline V gene. The CDR3 protein is CSVRQVGQRGEQYF. CDR3 DNA: TGCAGCGTCCGGCAAGTCGGACAGCGAGGCGAGCAGTATTTC.